Described below is a single T cell receptor beta chain sequence and its context. Its antigen is unknown. Trimming removed 3 bases from V and 4 bases from J, with 10 bases in between. The CDR3 extends over 14 amino acids. Germline V gene lookup returns CDR1 MNHEY and CDR2 SMNVEV (reference sequence). This specimen comes from a study of OX40 agonist ivuxolimab in advanced cancers. The protocol was immunoSEQ multiplex PCR, while the TCRdb copy is restricted to in-frame clones and leaves out a portion. The sample shows around 74,000 clones, 85% to 95% of them seen only once. Study-level findings and limits: Among the least clonally expanded were partial responders at 0.1-3.0 mg/kg. Determination of antigen specificity was not performed for the expanded peripheral T cells.

Blood got drawn at baseline, again on cycle 4 day 1, and then on cycle 7 day 1. V usage is TRBV27 and J usage is TRBJ1-5, with unresolved D. This TCR came from an adult with an advanced solid tumor such as melanoma, head and neck, liver or kidney cancer. This sample comprised CD4+ or CD8+ T cells sorted from blood, obtained in a trial of the OX40 agonist ivuxolimab. CDR3 protein: CASSFRGGNQPQHF. The CDR3 coding sequence is TGTGCCAGCAGTTTTCGGGGAGGTAATCAGCCCCAGCATTTT.